The 28 T cell receptor beta chains in this list originate from one sample, sequenced in a study of blood T cell repertoires in COVID-19. Profiling relied on immunoSEQ multiplex PCR, and the TCRdb table lists in-frame clones only, not all of them. Here the sample spans about 180,000 clones, 86% being singletons. Input material: peripheral blood. The receptors were gathered from a man between 50 and 59 years old with active or convalescent COVID-19.

J is TRBJ2-3 and V is TRBV2; 11 nucleotides line up with TRBD1. The CDR3 consists of 16 residues. The germline V gene encodes CDR1 SNHLY and CDR2 FYNNEI. The ends lost 1 base at V and 2 bases at J; junction bases unmatched: 2. CDR3 in amino acids: CASSEEGQGVTDTQYF. The CDR3 DNA follows: TGTGCCAGCAGTGAAGAGGGACAGGGGGTCACAGATACGCAGTATTTT.

This clone is a singleton in its sample. The chain is built from TRBV6-2 or TRBV6-3 and TRBJ2-7; 9 bases fit TRBD2. The germline gives CDR1 MNHEY, CDR2 SVGEGT. V trimming: 0 bases; J trimming: 0 bases; junction bases outside the gene matches: 6. The CDR3 has 17 amino acids. The CDR3 protein is CASSYSLAGDSSYEQYF. In DNA form, the CDR3 reads TGTGCCAGCAGTTACTCTTTAGCGGGGGACTCCTCCTACGAGCAGTACTTC.

The chain joins TRBV14 to TRBJ1-1; 7 bases map to TRBD1. Germline V gene sequence: CDR1 SGHDN, CDR2 FVKESK. V gave up 2 bases and J gave up 5 bases; unmatched junction bases: 5. The CDR3 spans 14 residues. The chain's CDR3 is CASSQQDRWTEAFF. The CDR3 coding sequence is TGTGCCAGCAGCCAACAGGACAGGTGGACTGAAGCTTTCTTT.

The chain couples TRBV6-1 to TRBJ2-5; D not resolved. Germline V CDR1 and CDR2: MNHNS, SASEGT. The CDR3 is made up of 15 amino acids. V was trimmed by 0 bases and J by 2 bases, leaving 10 bases between them. The CDR3 loop is CASSEAYWQQETQYF. The CDR3 DNA is TGTGCCAGCAGTGAAGCGTATTGGCAGCAAGAGACCCAGTACTTC.

This clone has more than one count but fewer than ten. V is TRBV3-1 (or the pseudogene TRBV3-2) and J is TRBJ2-5; 7 bases agree with TRBD2. With V trimmed by 4 bases and J by 5 bases, 13 bases remained unmatched. Germline lookup yields CDR1 LGHDT and CDR2 YNNKEL (reference sequence). The CDR3 runs 16 residues. The CDR3 DNA is TGTGCCAGCAGCCCCATTGGGGGGGGAGGGTGGGAGACCCAGTACTTC. This codes for CASSPIGGGGWETQYF.

This clone came up once. The rearrangement uses TRBV9 and TRBJ1-1; D is unresolved. The germline gives CDR1 SGDLS, CDR2 YYNGEE. This CDR3 has 14 residues. V lost 0 bases to trimming and J lost 2 bases, with 8 bases between them. CDR3 loop: CASSVATDNTEAFF. CDR3 coding DNA: TGTGCCAGCAGCGTAGCGACTGATAACACTGAAGCTTTCTTT.

This clone showed up just once. The chain uses TRBV18 and TRBJ2-5, with 8 bases fitting TRBD2. CDR3 length: 14 amino acids. V lost 5 bases, J lost 2 bases, and 4 bases stayed unmatched. CDR1 and CDR2 (germline): KGHSH, LQKENI. The CDR3 spells CASSSGGGQETQYF. As DNA, the CDR3 is TGTGCCAGCTCATCGGGGGGGGGACAAGAGACCCAGTACTTC.

This rearrangement joins TRBV5-4 to TRBJ1-3; 8 bases are a match to TRBD1. CDR1 and CDR2 (germline): SGHNT, YYREEE (reference sequence). V lost 1 base to trimming and J lost 2 bases; unmatched junction nucleotides: 2. The CDR3 spans 15 residues. The CDR3 protein is CASSLQDRAGNTIYF. CDR3 in DNA: TGTGCCAGCAGCTTGCAGGACAGGGCTGGAAACACCATATATTTT. Full variable domain (remainder filled in from reference TRBV5-4 and TRBJ1-3): ETGVTQSPTHLIKTRGQQVTLRCSSQSGHNTVSWYQQALGQGPQFIFQYYREEENGRGNFPPRFSGLQFPNYSSELNVNALELDDSALYLCASSLQDRAGNTIYFGEGSWLTVV.

V is TRBV2 and J is TRBJ2-5; no definite D call. V was cut by 7 bases and J by 0 bases, with 3 bases left in between. CDR3 length: 11 amino acids. CDR1 is SNHLY and CDR2 is FYNNEI in the germline V gene. CDR3 DNA: TGTGCCAGCACTTACCAAGAGACCCAGTACTTC. Translation gives CASTYQETQYF.

This clone was observed a few times. The rearrangement uses TRBV11-2 and TRBJ1-2; 8 bases line up with TRBD1. The CDR3 is made up of 13 amino acids. CDR1 and CDR2 (germline): SGHAT, FQNNGV. V gave up 3 bases and J gave up 7 bases; unmatched junction bases: 4. The chain's CDR3 is CASSFVQGAGYTF. In DNA, the CDR3 is TGTGCCAGCAGCTTTGTGCAGGGGGCTGGCTACACCTTC. Full variable domain (outside the CDR3, taken from reference TRBV11-2 and TRBJ1-2): EAGVAQSPRYKIIEKRQSVAFWCNPISGHATLYWYQQILGQGPKLLIQFQNNGVVDDSQLPKDRFSAERLKGVDSTLKIQPAKLEDSAVYLCASSFVQGAGYTFGSGTRLTVV.

The V gene is TRBV5-1, the J gene TRBJ2-2; 8 positions match TRBD2. In germline, CDR1 is SGHRS, CDR2 YFSETQ. There are 13 residues in the CDR3. V lost 3 bases and J lost 6; bases outside the gene matches: 1. The CDR3 protein is CASSWTSPGELFF. DNA of the CDR3: TGCGCCAGCAGCTGGACTAGCCCCGGGGAGCTGTTTTTT.

Comments on this clone: The junction differs from germline at one of its ends, possibly a read error. This chain uses TRBV6-5 with TRBJ2-1, with D possibly TRBD2 on 6 matching bases. The germline V gene encodes CDR1 MNHEY and CDR2 SVGAGI. The CDR3 has 13 amino acids. The CDR3 spells CASRYLADPEQFF. The CDR3 DNA follows: TGTGCCAGCAGGTACTTAGCGGATCCTGAGCAGTTCTTC.

This rearrangement joins TRBV6-5 to TRBJ1-3; D is unresolved. Germline CDR1 is MNHEY and CDR2 is SVGAGI. The CDR3 consists of 12 residues. Trimming cost V 6 bases and J 4 bases, with 7 bases left between them. The CDR3 region is CASRGGGNTIYF. In nucleotides, the CDR3 is TGTGCCAGCAGGGGCGGGGGAAACACCATATATTTT.

This chain joins TRBV11-2 and TRBJ2-3; 11 bases align to TRBD2. The CDR3 contains 16 residues. Trimming took 6 bases from V and 6 from J; bases not matched to a gene: 11. Germline CDR1 and CDR2: SGHAT and FQNNGV. This chain's CDR3 is CASRHPSGGLADTQYF. Here the CDR3 DNA reads TGTGCCAGCAGGCATCCTAGCGGGGGGCTAGCGGATACGCAGTATTTT.

This clone was observed once. The rearrangement uses TRBV7-9 and TRBJ1-5, with D tentatively TRBD1 (6 bases). The V end was cut by 0 bases, the J end by 6 bases, with 15 bases between. The CDR3 extends over 16 amino acids. CDR1 SEHNR and CDR2 FQNEAQ come from the germline V gene (reference sequence). The DNA for the CDR3 is TGTGCCAGCAGCTTAGCGGGAGGGGGGGCGGCTCAGCCCCAGCATTTT. This translates into CASSLAGGGAAQPQHF.

The rearrangement uses TRBV28 and TRBJ1-1, with D uncertain. Trimming left V 2 bases short and J 7 bases short, with 23 bases between. This CDR3 has 17 amino acids. Germline lookup yields CDR1 MDHEN and CDR2 SYDVKM. CDR3 amino acids: CASSLGSRAVTRVEAFF. The CDR3 bases are TGTGCCAGCAGTTTAGGGTCTCGGGCCGTTACTAGGGTTGAAGCTTTCTTT.

This clone was counted once. This chain joins TRBV10-2 and TRBJ2-7; 9 bases align to TRBD1. The germline CDR1 and CDR2 sequences are WSHSY and SAAADI. The CDR3 is 17 amino acids. V shed 0 bases and J 4 bases; nucleotides not matched to a gene: 10. The CDR3 region is CASSESSGTGPQYEQYF. The CDR3 DNA reads TGCGCCAGCAGTGAGTCGTCCGGGACAGGGCCGCAATACGAGCAGTACTTC.

V gene TRBV19 combines with J gene TRBJ1-2; 7 bases line up with TRBD1. The CDR3 totals 15 residues. With V trimmed by 5 bases and J by 2 bases, 8 bases remained unmatched. The germline gives CDR1 LNHDA, CDR2 SQIVND (reference sequence). The CDR3 sequence is CASSFRDSRNYGYTF. DNA of the CDR3: TGTGCCAGTAGTTTCCGGGACAGCAGAAACTATGGCTACACCTTC.

V usage is TRBV19 and J usage is TRBJ2-1, with D perhaps TRBD1 (6 bases). Trimming cost V 3 bases and J 2 bases, with 11 bases left between them. The CDR3 sequence is 15 residues long. CDR1 and CDR2 (germline): LNHDA, SQIVND (reference sequence). The CDR3 reads CASSMRGNTYNEQFF. In nucleotides, the CDR3 is TGTGCCAGTAGTATGAGGGGGAACACCTACAATGAGCAGTTCTTC.

The rearrangement uses TRBV28 and TRBJ1-1; D is ambiguous. Germline lookup yields CDR1 MDHEN and CDR2 SYDVKM. The CDR3 totals 16 residues. V was cut by 4 bases and J by 2 bases, with 17 bases left in between. For the CDR3, the DNA is TGTGCCAGCAGTTCCCTACTATCTGGGTTAAACACTGAAGCTTTCTTT. It specifies CASSSLLSGLNTEAFF. The entire variable domain, with the rest obtained from reference TRBV28 and TRBJ1-1, is as follows: DVKVTQSSRYLVKRTGEKVFLECVQDMDHENMFWYRQDPGLGLRLIYFSYDVKMKEKGDIPEGYSVSREKKERFSLILESASTNQTSMYLCASSSLLSGLNTEAFFGQGTRLTVV.

J is TRBJ1-2 and V is TRBV6-5; D perhaps matches TRBD1 (5 bases). Trimming removed 3 bases at V and 7 bases at J, with 15 bases between. The germline V gene has CDR1 MNHEY and CDR2 SVGAGI. This CDR3 has 14 amino acids. The CDR3 reads CASSYSAGRGGYTF. In DNA, the CDR3 is TGTGCCAGCAGTTATTCGGCAGGAAGGGGTGGCTACACCTTC.

The V and J genes are TRBV11-2 and TRBJ1-4, with D perhaps matching TRBD1 (5 bases). CDR1 is SGHAT and CDR2 is FQNNGV in the germline V gene. V dropped 5 bases and J dropped 10 bases, with 26 bases sitting between them. CDR3 size: 17 residues. The CDR3 DNA is TGTGCCAGCAGCCCGCCCCGGGGGGAACAGGACGAGGGAAAACTGTTTTTT. It is translated as CASSPPRGEQDEGKLFF.

Turning to this clone: Other DNA variants within this sample encode the same CDR3. V and J are TRBV6-5 and TRBJ1-5, with D uncertain. There are 14 residues in the CDR3. CDR1 MNHEY and CDR2 SVGAGI come from the germline V gene. Trimming left V 2 bases short and J 2 bases short, with 7 bases between. CDR3 sequence reads: CASSYGSGNQPQHF. In nucleotides, the CDR3 is TGTGCCAGCAGTTACGGGAGTGGCAATCAGCCCCAGCATTTT.

This clone was seen a handful of times. The chain is built from TRBV2 and TRBJ2-3, with a weak D call TRBD2 (5 bases). The ends were cut back, 6 bases at V and 2 bases at J, with 15 bases in the middle. Looked up from germline, CDR1 is SNHLY and CDR2 is FYNNEI. The CDR3 length is 15 residues. The DNA of the CDR3 is TGTGCCAGCAGCGTGGCGGGCATTTCCACAGATACGCAGTATTTT. Translated: CASSVAGISTDTQYF.

This clone was counted once. This chain joins TRBV2 and TRBJ1-4; TRBD1 aligns across 9 bases. Germline CDR1 is SNHLY and CDR2 is FYNNEI. The trim removed 6 bases at V and 8 bases at J, leaving 1 base unmatched. CDR3 size: 12 residues. Here the CDR3 reads CASRTGGEKLFF. The CDR3 bases are TGTGCCAGCAGGACAGGGGGAGAAAAACTGTTTTTT. Combining the CDR3 with reference TRBV2 and TRBJ1-4 gives the whole variable domain EPEVTQTPSHQVTQMGQEVILRCVPISNHLYFYWYRQILGQKVEFLVSFYNNEISEKSEIFDDQFSVERPDGSNFTLKIRSTKLEDSAMYFCASRTGGEKLFFGSGTQLSVL.

This clone was seen only once. This chain links TRBV5-4 with TRBJ2-7; TRBD1 is a possible D gene (5 bases). V lost 4 bases and J 7 bases, leaving 18 bases between the germline ends. Germline-derived CDR1 and CDR2 are SGHNT and YYREEE (reference sequence). This CDR3 contains 14 residues. The CDR3 loop reads CASSAWGQGGEQYF. The CDR3 DNA reads TGTGCCAGCAGCGCGTGGGGCCAGGGTGGAGAGCAGTACTTC.

The chain links TRBV30 to TRBJ2-7, with D perhaps matching TRBD1 (6 bases). The CDR3 consists of 13 residues. The germline CDR1 and CDR2 sequences are GTSNPN and SVGIG (reference sequence). V lost 8 bases and J 0 bases, leaving 14 bases between the germline ends. The CDR3 DNA reads as TGTGCCACTAACAGGGATAGCTCCTACGAGCAGTACTTC. Translating it yields CATNRDSSYEQYF.

The rearrangement links TRBV6-2 or TRBV6-3 to TRBJ2-3; TRBD1 aligns across 8 bases. Germline V lookup: CDR1 MNHEY, CDR2 SVGEGT. This CDR3 contains 15 residues. J lost 3 bases, V lost 7 bases, and 9 bases had no gene match. Written as DNA, the CDR3 is TGTGCCAGCACCCCCAGGGGGCTGGCTACAGATACGCAGTATTTT. This sequence encodes CASTPRGLATDTQYF.